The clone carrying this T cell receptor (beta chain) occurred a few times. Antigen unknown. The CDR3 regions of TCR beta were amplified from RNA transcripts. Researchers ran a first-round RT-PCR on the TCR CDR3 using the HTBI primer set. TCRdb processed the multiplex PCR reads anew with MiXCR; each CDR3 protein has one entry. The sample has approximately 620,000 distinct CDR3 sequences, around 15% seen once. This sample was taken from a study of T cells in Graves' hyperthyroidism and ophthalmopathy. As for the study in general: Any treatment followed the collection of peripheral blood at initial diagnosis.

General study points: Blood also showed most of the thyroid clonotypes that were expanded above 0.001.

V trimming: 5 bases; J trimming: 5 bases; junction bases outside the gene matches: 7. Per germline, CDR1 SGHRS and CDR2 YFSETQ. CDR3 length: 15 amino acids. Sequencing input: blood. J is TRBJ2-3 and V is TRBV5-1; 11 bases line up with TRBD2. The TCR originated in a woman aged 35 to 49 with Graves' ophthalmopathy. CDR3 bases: TGCGCCAGCAGGACTGGACTAGCGGGTGGAGATACGCAGTATTTT. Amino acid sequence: CASRTGLAGGDTQYF. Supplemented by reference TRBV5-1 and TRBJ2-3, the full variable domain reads KAGVTQTPRYLIKTRGQQVTLSCSPISGHRSVSWYQQTPGQGLQFLFEYFSETQRNKGNFPGRFSGRQFSNSRSEMNVSTLELGDSALYLCASRTGLAGGDTQYFGPGTRLTVL.